The sequence of this TCR beta chain was determined in a study of T cell responses to AZD1222 COVID-19 vaccine. Concerning this clone: Its antigen is unknown.

Assay: immunoSEQ multiplex PCR; the TCRdb copy retains only in-frame clones and omits some. The data contain roughly 120,000 clones, 80% to 90% of them singletons. CDR3 length: 15 amino acids. The germline CDR1 and CDR2 sequences are SGHVS and FQNEAQ. The ends were cut back, 8 bases at V and 0 bases at J, with 14 bases in the middle. Broader study findings: Possibly, clonal diversity was underestimated; donors were largely white British and included more females.

The starting material was peripheral blood, obtained on day 0 of AZD1222 vaccination. The TCR was taken from an adult in good health. V and J are TRBV7-8 and TRBJ2-1, with D uncertain. The CDR3 bases are TGTGCCAGCGGAGAAAGTCCCGTCTCCTACAATGAGCAGTTCTTC. It specifies CASGESPVSYNEQFF.